Sequencing of this T cell receptor (beta chain) was carried out in a study of T cell responses to AZD1222 COVID-19 vaccine. General study findings and limits: Repertoire samples came only from after the peak T cell response.

This clone was picked up a small number of times. Antigen unknown. Doses given second, at about 4 or about 12 weeks, were pooled. From germline, CDR1 is LNHNV and CDR2 YYDKDF (reference sequence). The germline V and J ends were trimmed by 6 bases and 4 bases, with 13 bases remaining between them. CDR3 size: 14 residues. Using immunoSEQ multiplex PCR, the repertoire was profiled, and TCRdb retains in-frame clones only, with some absent. The table records about 150,000 clones, 90% of them present only once. The sample here was peripheral blood, taken 28 days after the second AZD1222 dose. The sequence came from an adult who received the AZD1222 COVID-19 vaccine. The chain has TRBV15 and TRBJ1-5; possible D gene TRBD1, 6 bases. The CDR3 sequence is CATRPGDGNQPQHF. CDR3 in DNA: TGTGCCACCAGGCCAGGGGACGGGAATCAGCCCCAGCATTTT.